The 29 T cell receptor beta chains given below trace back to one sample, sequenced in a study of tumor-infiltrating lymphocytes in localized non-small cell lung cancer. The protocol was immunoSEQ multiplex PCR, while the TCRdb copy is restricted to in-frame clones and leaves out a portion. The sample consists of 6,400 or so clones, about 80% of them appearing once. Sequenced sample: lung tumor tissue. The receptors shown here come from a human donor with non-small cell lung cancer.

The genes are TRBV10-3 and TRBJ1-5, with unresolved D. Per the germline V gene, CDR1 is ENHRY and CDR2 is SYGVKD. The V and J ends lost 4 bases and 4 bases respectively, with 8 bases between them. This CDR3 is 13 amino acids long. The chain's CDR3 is CAISAHENQPQHF. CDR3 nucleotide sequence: TGTGCCATCAGTGCTCACGAAAATCAGCCCCAGCATTTT.

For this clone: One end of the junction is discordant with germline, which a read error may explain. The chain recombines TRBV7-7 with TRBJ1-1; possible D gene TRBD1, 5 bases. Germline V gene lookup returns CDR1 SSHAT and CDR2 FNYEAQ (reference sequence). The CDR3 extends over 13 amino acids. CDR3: CASSAQATTEAFF. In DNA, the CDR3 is TGTGCTAGCAGCGCACAGGCTACCACTGAAGCTTTCTTT.

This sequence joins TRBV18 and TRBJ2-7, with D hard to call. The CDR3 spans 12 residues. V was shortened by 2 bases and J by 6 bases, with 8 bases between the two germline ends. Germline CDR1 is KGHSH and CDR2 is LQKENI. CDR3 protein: CASSPRGTEQYF. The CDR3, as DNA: TGTGCCAGCTCACCAAGAGGAACCGAGCAGTACTTC.

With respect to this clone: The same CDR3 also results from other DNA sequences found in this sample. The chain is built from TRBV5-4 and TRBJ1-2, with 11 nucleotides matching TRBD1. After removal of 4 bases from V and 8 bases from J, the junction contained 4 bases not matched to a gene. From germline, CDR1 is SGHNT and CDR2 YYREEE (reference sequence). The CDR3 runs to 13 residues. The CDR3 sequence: CASSPDRGHGYTF. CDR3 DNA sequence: TGTGCCAGCAGCCCGGACAGGGGGCACGGCTACACCTTC.

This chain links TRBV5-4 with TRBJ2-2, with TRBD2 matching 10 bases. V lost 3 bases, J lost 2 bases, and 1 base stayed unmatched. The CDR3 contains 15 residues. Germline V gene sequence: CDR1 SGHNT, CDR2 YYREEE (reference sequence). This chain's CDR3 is CASSWTSGNTGELFF. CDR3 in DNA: TGTGCCAGCAGCTGGACTAGCGGAAACACCGGGGAGCTGTTTTTT.

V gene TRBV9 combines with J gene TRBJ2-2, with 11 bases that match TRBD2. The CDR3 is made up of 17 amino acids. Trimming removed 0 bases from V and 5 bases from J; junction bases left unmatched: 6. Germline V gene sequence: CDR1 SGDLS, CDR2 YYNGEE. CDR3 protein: CASSVELAGAVTGELFF. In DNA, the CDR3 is TGTGCCAGCAGCGTAGAACTAGCGGGAGCGGTAACCGGGGAGCTGTTTTTT.

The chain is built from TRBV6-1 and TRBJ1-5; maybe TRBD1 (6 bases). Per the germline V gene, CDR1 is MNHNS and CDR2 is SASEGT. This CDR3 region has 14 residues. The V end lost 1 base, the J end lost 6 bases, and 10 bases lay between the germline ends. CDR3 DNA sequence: TGTGCCAGCAGTGAAGGGCAGGGGTTTCAGCCCCAGCATTTT. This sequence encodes CASSEGQGFQPQHF.

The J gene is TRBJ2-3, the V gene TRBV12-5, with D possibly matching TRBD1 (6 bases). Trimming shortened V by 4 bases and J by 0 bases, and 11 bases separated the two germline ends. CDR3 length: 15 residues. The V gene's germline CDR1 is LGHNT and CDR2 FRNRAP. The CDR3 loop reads CASGSQGSSTDTQYF. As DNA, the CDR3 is TGTGCTAGTGGTTCCCAGGGGTCTAGCACAGATACGCAGTATTTT.

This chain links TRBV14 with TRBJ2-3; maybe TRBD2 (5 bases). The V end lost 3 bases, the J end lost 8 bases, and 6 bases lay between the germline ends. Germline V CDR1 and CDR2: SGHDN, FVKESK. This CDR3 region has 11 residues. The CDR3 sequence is CASSQAGTQYF. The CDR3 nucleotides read TGTGCCAGCAGCCAGGCGGGTACGCAGTATTTT.

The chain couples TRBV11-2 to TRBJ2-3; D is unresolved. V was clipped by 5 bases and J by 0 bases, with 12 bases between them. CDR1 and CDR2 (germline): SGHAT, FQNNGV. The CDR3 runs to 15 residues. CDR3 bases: TGTGCCAGCAGCCCCACCGCTACTAGCACAGATACGCAGTATTTT. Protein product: CASSPTATSTDTQYF.

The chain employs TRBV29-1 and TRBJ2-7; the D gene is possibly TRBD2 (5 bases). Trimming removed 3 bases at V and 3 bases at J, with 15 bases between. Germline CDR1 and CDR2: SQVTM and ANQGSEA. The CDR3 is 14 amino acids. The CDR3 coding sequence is TGCAGCGTTGACTTGGTCGGAGGAGTCTACGAGCAGTACTTC. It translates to CSVDLVGGVYEQYF.

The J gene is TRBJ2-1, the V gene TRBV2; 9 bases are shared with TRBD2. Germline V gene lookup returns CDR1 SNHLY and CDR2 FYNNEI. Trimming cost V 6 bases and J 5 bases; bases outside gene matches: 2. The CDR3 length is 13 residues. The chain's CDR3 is CASRLAGNNEQFF. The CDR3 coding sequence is TGTGCCAGCAGGCTAGCGGGGAACAATGAGCAGTTCTTC. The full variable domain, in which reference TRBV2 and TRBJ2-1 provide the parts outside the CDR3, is EPEVTQTPSHQVTQMGQEVILRCVPISNHLYFYWYRQILGQKVEFLVSFYNNEISEKSEIFDDQFSVERPDGSNFTLKIRSTKLEDSAMYFCASRLAGNNEQFFGPGTRLTVL.

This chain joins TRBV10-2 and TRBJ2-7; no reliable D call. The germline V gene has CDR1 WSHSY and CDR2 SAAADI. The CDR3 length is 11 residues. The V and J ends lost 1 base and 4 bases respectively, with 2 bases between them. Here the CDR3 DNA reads TGCGCCAGCAGTGAGTTGTACGAGCAGTACTTC. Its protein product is CASSELYEQYF.

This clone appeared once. The CDR3 bases are TGTGCCAGCAGTTTAACCCCGTGGCGGGAGCTGTTTTTT. It specifies CASSLTPWRELFF. The V call is TRBV27, the J call TRBJ2-2; D is unclear. The CDR3 is 13 amino acids. Per the germline V gene, CDR1 is MNHEY and CDR2 is SMNVEV (reference sequence). V gave up 2 bases and J gave up 9 bases, with 10 bases separating them.

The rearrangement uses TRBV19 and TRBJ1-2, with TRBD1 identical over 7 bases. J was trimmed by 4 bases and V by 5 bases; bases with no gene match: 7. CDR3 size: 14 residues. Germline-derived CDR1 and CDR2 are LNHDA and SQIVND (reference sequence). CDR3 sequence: CASSLSTGFYGYTF. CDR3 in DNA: TGTGCCAGTAGTCTCTCGACAGGGTTCTATGGCTACACCTTC.

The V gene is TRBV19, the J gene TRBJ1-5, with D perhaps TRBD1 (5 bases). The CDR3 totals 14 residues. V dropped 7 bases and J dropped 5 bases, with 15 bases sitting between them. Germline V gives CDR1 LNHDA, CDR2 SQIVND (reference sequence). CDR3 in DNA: TGTGCCAGTAAAGGCAGGGAGTATCATCAGCCCCAGCATTTT. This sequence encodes CASKGREYHQPQHF.

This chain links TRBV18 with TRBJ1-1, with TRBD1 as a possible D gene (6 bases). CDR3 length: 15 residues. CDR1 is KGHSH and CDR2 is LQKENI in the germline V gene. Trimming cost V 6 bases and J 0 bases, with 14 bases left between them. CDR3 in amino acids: CASSFGQSMNTEAFF. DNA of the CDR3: TGTGCCAGCTCTTTCGGACAGAGCATGAACACTGAAGCTTTCTTT.

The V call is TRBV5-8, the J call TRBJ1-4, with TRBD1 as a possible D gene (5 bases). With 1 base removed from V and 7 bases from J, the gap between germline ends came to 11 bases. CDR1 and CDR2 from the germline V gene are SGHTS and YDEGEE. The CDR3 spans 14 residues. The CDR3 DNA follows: TGTGCCAGCAGCTTGCGCCAGGGAAGTGAAAAACTGTTTTTT. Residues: CASSLRQGSEKLFF. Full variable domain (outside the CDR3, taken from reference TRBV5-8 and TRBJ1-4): EAGVTQSPTHLIKTRGQQATLRCSPISGHTSVYWYQQALGLGLQFLLWYDEGEERNRGNFPPRFSGRQFPNYSSELNVNALELEDSALYLCASSLRQGSEKLFFGSGTQLSVL.

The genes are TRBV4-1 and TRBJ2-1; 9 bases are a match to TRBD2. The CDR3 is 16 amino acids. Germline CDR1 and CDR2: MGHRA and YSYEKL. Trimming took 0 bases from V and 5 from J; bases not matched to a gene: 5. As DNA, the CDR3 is TGCGCCAGCAGCCAAGACGCGCGACTAGCGGACAATGAGCAGTTCTTC. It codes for CASSQDARLADNEQFF.

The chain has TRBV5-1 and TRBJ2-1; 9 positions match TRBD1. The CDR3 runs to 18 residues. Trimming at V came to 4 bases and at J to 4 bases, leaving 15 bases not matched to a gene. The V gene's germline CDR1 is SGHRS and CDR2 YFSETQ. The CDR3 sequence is CASSPGTGPSTWYNEQFF. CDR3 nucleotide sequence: TGCGCCAGCAGCCCGGGGACAGGGCCCTCCACCTGGTACAATGAGCAGTTCTTC.

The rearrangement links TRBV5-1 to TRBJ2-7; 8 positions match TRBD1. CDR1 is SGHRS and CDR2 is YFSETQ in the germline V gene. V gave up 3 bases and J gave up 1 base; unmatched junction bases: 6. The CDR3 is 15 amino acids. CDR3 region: CASSSRQGTSYEQYF. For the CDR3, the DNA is TGCGCCAGCAGCTCCCGACAGGGGACTTCCTACGAGCAGTACTTC. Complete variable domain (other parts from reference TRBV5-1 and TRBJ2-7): KAGVTQTPRYLIKTRGQQVTLSCSPISGHRSVSWYQQTPGQGLQFLFEYFSETQRNKGNFPGRFSGRQFSNSRSEMNVSTLELGDSALYLCASSSRQGTSYEQYFGPGTRLTVT.

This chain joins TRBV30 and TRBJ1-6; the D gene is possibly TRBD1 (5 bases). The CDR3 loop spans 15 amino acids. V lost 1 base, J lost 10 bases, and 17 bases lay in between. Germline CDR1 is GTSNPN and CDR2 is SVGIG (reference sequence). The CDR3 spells CAWSGPLLGRSPLHF. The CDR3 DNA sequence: TGTGCCTGGAGTGGGCCCCTCTTGGGACGGTCACCCCTCCACTTT.

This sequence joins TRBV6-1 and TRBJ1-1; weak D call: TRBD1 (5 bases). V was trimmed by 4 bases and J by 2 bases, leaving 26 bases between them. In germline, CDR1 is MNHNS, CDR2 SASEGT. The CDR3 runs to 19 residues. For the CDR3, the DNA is TGTGCCAGCAGTGGGGGGGAAGGACGGGCACTCCGAGGTAACACTGAAGCTTTCTTT. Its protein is CASSGGEGRALRGNTEAFF.

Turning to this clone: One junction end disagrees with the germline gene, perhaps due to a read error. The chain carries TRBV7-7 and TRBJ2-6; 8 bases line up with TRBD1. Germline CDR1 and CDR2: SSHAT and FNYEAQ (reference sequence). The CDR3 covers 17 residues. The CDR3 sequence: CASSPGSGGGGANVLTF. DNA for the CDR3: TGTGCTAGCAGCCCGGGGTCAGGGGGCGGTGGGGCCAACGTCCTGACTTTC.

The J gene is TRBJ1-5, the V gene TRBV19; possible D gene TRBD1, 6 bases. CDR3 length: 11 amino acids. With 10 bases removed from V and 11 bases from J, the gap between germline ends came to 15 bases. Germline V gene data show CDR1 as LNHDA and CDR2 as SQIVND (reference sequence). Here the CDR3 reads CATRRGEAQHF. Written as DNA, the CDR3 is TGTGCCACTCGAAGGGGGGAAGCCCAGCATTTT.

The DNA of the CDR3 is TGTGCCAGCAGCTTGGCGCCGGGGGGAAACACCATATATTTT. This translates into CASSLAPGGNTIYF. The chain uses TRBV5-6 and TRBJ1-3; D gene uncertain. Germline V gene sequence: CDR1 SGHDT, CDR2 YYEEEE. V lost 0 bases to trimming and J lost 4 bases, with 8 bases between them. CDR3 length equals 14 residues.

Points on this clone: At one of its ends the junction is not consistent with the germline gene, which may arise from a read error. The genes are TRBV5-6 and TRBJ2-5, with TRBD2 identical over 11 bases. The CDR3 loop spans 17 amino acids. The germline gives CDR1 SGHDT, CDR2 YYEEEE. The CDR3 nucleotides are TGCGCCAGCAGCTTGTTGGGTAGCGGGAGGGCCGAGGAGACCCAGTACTTC. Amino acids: CASSLLGSGRAEETQYF.

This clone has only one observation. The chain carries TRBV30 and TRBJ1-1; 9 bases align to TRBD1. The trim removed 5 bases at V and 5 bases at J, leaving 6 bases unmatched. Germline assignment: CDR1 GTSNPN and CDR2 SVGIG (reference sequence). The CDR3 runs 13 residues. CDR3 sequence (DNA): TGTGCCTGGGCCGGGACAGGGTGGACTGAAGCTTTCTTT. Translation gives CAWAGTGWTEAFF.

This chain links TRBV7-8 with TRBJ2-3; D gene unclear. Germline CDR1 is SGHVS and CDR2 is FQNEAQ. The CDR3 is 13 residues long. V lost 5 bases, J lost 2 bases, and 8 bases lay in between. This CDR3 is CASSQGYTDTQYF. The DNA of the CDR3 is TGTGCCAGCAGCCAAGGTTACACAGATACGCAGTATTTT.